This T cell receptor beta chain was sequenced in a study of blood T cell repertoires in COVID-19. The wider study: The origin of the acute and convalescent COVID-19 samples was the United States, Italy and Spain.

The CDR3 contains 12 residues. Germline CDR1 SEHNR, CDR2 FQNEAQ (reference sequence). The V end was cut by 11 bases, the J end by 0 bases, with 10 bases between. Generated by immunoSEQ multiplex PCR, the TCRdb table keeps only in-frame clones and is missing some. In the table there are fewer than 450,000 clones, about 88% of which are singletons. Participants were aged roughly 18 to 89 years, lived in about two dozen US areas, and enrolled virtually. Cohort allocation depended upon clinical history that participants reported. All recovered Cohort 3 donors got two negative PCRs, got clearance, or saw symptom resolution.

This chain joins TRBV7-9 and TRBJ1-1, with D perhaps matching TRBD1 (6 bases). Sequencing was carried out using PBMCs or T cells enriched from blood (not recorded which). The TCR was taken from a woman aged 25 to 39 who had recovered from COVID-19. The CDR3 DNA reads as TGTGCCGGGAGGGGGGTGAACACTGAAGCTTTCTTT. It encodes CAGRGVNTEAFF.